The 14 T cell receptor beta chains listed next were all sequenced from one sample in a study of T cell responses to AZD1222 COVID-19 vaccine. Assay used: immunoSEQ multiplex PCR; TCRdb lists only in-frame clones, some missing. The table includes around 120,000 clones, just under 95% detected once. Here the sequenced sample was peripheral blood, taken 28 days after the second AZD1222 dose. The source of these receptors is an adult who received the AZD1222 COVID-19 vaccine.

The V and J genes are TRBV6-5 and TRBJ1-1; D ambiguous. This CDR3 has 13 amino acids. The germline V gene has CDR1 MNHEY and CDR2 SVGAGI. The germline V and J ends were trimmed by 7 bases and 7 bases, with 16 bases remaining between them. DNA for the CDR3: TGTGCCAGCACTAGCTTTGGACTATATGAAGCTTTCTTT. It specifies CASTSFGLYEAFF.

V usage is TRBV7-2 and J usage is TRBJ1-1; D not certain. Germline CDR1 SGHTA, CDR2 FQGNSA. The V and J ends lost 2 bases and 5 bases respectively, with 12 bases between them. The CDR3 length is 14 residues. CDR3 bases: TGTGCCAGCAGCTTAACCCCTCGAGGGACTGAAGCTTTCTTT. This sequence encodes CASSLTPRGTEAFF.

V gene TRBV7-9 combines with J gene TRBJ2-1, with 10 nucleotides matching TRBD2. The V gene's germline CDR1 is SEHNR and CDR2 FQNEAQ (reference sequence). The V segment lost 8 bases and the J segment 4 bases; nucleotides outside the gene matches: 5. CDR3 size: 14 residues. The CDR3 DNA sequence: TGTGCCAGCGGGAAGCGGGAGGGGTACAATGAGCAGTTCTTC. Protein product: CASGKREGYNEQFF.

This chain links TRBV15 with TRBJ1-2; perhaps TRBD1 as D (5 bases). Trimming shortened V by 0 bases and J by 11 bases, and 22 bases separated the two germline ends. The germline V gene encodes CDR1 LNHNV and CDR2 YYDKDF (reference sequence). This CDR3 comprises 16 residues. CDR3 loop: CATSRERGAPGSGYTF. The CDR3 DNA is TGTGCCACCAGCAGAGAACGTGGGGCCCCCGGGTCCGGGTACACCTTC.

The chain joins TRBV9 to TRBJ2-1, with D possibly matching TRBD2 (5 bases). V shed 3 bases and J shed 0 bases, with 7 bases lying between them. This CDR3 is built from 14 residues. CDR1 is SGDLS, CDR2 YYNGEE, per germline. This CDR3 reads CASSEGSSYNEQFF. The DNA of the CDR3 is TGTGCCAGCAGCGAAGGGAGCTCCTACAATGAGCAGTTCTTC.

A single count supports this clone. This chain connects TRBV19 to TRBJ1-2; D gene uncertain. The CDR3 has 13 residues. The germline CDR1 and CDR2 sequences are LNHDA and SQIVND (reference sequence). V lost 7 bases and J 4 bases, leaving 13 bases between the germline ends. The CDR3 sequence: CASTADSLYGYTF. The CDR3 region has the DNA TGTGCCAGTACCGCGGATTCGCTCTATGGCTACACCTTC.

The genes are TRBV28 and TRBJ1-4; tentative D call: TRBD1 (5 bases). From germline, CDR1 is MDHEN and CDR2 SYDVKM. The CDR3 spans 13 residues. Trimming stripped 11 bases from V and 17 bases from J, with 27 bases between. CDR3 sequence (DNA): TGTGCCTCTGGACAAACGGGTAAATGGGCGGTTTTTTTT. Encoded protein: CASGQTGKWAVFF.

The chain combines TRBV19 with TRBJ2-4, with 8 positions matching TRBD1. Germline V CDR1 and CDR2: LNHDA, SQIVND (reference sequence). The length of the CDR3 is 14 residues. V lost 7 bases to trimming and J lost 6 bases; unmatched junction nucleotides: 8. CDR3 amino acids: CASTPDRVGNIQYF. The CDR3 DNA reads TGTGCCAGTACCCCGGACAGGGTTGGAAACATTCAGTACTTC.

The rearrangement links TRBV27 to TRBJ1-2, with 7 bases identical to TRBD1. Per the germline V gene, CDR1 is MNHEY and CDR2 is SMNVEV (reference sequence). V lost 5 bases and J lost 4; bases outside the gene matches: 13. CDR3 size: 16 residues. The CDR3 here is CASSPNPTGAGYGYTF. The DNA for the CDR3 is TGTGCCAGCAGTCCCAACCCCACAGGGGCCGGCTATGGCTACACCTTC.

This clone came up once. The V call is TRBV7-2, the J call TRBJ2-1; D is possibly TRBD2 (5 bases). The CDR3 is made up of 15 amino acids. Per germline, CDR1 SGHTA and CDR2 FQGNSA. V was shortened by 5 bases and J by 0 bases, with 11 bases between the two germline ends. The CDR3 is CASSPDSGSYNEQFF. The CDR3 DNA is TGTGCCAGCAGCCCGGACTCGGGCTCCTACAATGAGCAGTTCTTC.

CDR3 sequence (DNA): TGTGCCAGCAGCTTAGACAATGAGCAGTTCTTC. It translates to CASSLDNEQFF. V usage is TRBV5-5 and J usage is TRBJ2-1; D gene unclear. V shed 2 bases and J shed 5 bases, with 2 bases lying between them. The CDR3 runs to 11 residues. The germline CDR1 and CDR2 sequences are SGHKS and YYEKEE (reference sequence). The full variable domain, in which reference TRBV5-5 and TRBJ2-1 provide the parts outside the CDR3, is DAGVTQSPTHLIKTRGQQVTLRCSPISGHKSVSWYQQVLGQGPQFIFQYYEKEERGRGNFPDRFSARQFPNYSSELNVNALLLGDSALYLCASSLDNEQFFGPGTRLTVL.

The rearrangement links TRBV28 to TRBJ2-7, with TRBD1 matching over 8 bases. Germline trimming cut 6 bases from V and 1 base from J; bases unmatched to any gene: 8. Germline V gives CDR1 MDHEN, CDR2 SYDVKM. This CDR3 has 15 residues. The CDR3 reads CASRGGTGPSYEQYF. CDR3 DNA: TGTGCCAGCAGAGGCGGGACAGGACCTTCCTACGAGCAGTACTTC.

V usage is TRBV3-1 (or the pseudogene TRBV3-2) and J usage is TRBJ2-4; D is possibly TRBD1 (6 bases). Deletions cut 5 bases from V and 8 bases from J, with 19 bases between. The CDR3 has 15 amino acids. Germline V CDR1 and CDR2: LGHDT, YNNKEL (reference sequence). The DNA for the CDR3 is TGTGCCAGCAGCAAAGGAGTAGGGGGTCGGTACATTCAGTACTTC. Translated, it gives CASSKGVGGRYIQYF.

The chain couples TRBV10-3 to TRBJ1-5, with unresolved D. Trimming took 2 bases from V and 5 from J, leaving 10 bases between them. CDR3 length equals 14 residues. In germline, CDR1 is ENHRY, CDR2 SYGVKD. CDR3 sequence reads: CAISEGRRDQPQHF. The CDR3, as DNA: TGTGCCATCAGTGAGGGACGGCGGGATCAGCCCCAGCATTTT.